This T cell receptor (beta chain) was sequenced during a study of human T cells and chemical hapten exposure. Study-level information: Once 0.01% DPC had been applied to the upper back by patch test, readings were taken at 6 days. Study outcomes and limitations: With patch test score, the counts of PT1 expanded TCRs showed a positive correlation.

Time point given: pre-sensitization, week 0. Treatment of the sample: therapeutic diphenylcyclopropenone sensitization with weekly scalp DPC. On this clonotype: The antigen is unknown.

V dropped 6 bases and J dropped 1 base, with 12 bases sitting between them. This CDR3 region has 15 residues. From germline, CDR1 is LNHDA and CDR2 SQIVND (reference sequence). TCRdb reprocessed the RACE reads with MiXCR, giving one entry per CDR3 protein. In the table there are 60,000 or so distinct CDR3 sequences, more than 8% of which are singletons. The rearrangement uses TRBV19 and TRBJ2-2; D not certain. This clonotype originated in a middle-aged man with alopecia areata. Some clones in this sample may be carry-over from other donors' samples. Sequenced material: whole blood, taken in connection with sensitization to the hapten diphenylcyclopropenone (DPC). Here the CDR3 DNA reads TGTGCCAGTAGACGGCGAGACTGGAACACCGGGGAGCTGTTTTTT. Translating it yields CASRRRDWNTGELFF.